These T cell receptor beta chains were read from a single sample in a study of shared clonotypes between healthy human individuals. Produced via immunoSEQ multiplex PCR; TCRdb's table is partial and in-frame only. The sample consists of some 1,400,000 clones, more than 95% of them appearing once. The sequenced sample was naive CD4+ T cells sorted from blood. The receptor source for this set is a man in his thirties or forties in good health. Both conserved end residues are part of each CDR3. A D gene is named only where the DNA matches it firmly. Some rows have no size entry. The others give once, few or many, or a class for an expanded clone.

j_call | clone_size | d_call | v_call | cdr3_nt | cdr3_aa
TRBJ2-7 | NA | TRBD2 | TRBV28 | TGTGCCAGCAGCTACCACGTCGGACTAGGGGCCTCCTACGAGCAGTACTTC | CASSYHVGLGASYEQYF
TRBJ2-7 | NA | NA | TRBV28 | TGTGCCAGCAGTACACCTAAAAAAATCTACGAGCAGTACTTC | CASSTPKKIYEQYF
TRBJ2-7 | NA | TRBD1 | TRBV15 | TGTGCCACCAGCAGGAACGACAGGGGACACGAGCAGTACTTC | CATSRNDRGHEQYF
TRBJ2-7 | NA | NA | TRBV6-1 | TGTGCCAGCACCAAAATCGGAGGTTCCGAGCAGTACTTC | CASTKIGGSEQYF
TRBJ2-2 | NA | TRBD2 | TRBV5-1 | TGCGCCAGCAAGGCTAGCGGGGCCCACGGGGAGCTGTTTTTT | CASKASGAHGELFF
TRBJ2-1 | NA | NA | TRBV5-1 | TGCGCCAGCGGTCAAGCTTGGGGCAATGAGCAGTTCTTC | CASGQAWGNEQFF
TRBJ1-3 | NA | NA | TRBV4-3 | TGCGCCAGCAGCCAAGATCACGCAGGCAGGGGAAACACCATATATTTT | CASSQDHAGRGNTIYF
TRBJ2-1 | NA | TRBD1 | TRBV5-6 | TGTGCCAGCAGTGGGACAGGGGCGATGAGGCCCTACAATGAGCAGTTCTTC | CASSGTGAMRPYNEQFF
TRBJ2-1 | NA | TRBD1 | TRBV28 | TGTGCCAGCAGTGTACCGGGACAGTCGTACAATGAGCAGTTCTTC | CASSVPGQSYNEQFF
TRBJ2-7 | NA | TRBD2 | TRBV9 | TGTGCCAGCAGCGTAGACCCTAGCGGGAGTGTTGGCGAGCAGTACTTC | CASSVDPSGSVGEQYF
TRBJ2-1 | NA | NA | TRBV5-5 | TGTGCCAGCAACAGGCCTAGCCTCTCCTACAATGAGCAGTTCTTC | CASNRPSLSYNEQFF
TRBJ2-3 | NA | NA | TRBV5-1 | TGCGCCAGCAGCCCCCCGGGACCTAGCACAGATACGCAGTATTTT | CASSPPGPSTDTQYF
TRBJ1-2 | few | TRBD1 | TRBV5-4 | TGTGCCAGCAGCTTGGGGACAGGTAGTTATGGCTACACCTTC | CASSLGTGSYGYTF
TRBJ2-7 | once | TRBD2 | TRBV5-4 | TGTGCCAGCAGCAGCGTCGGGCGGGGACTAGACGGCTACGAGCAGTACTTC | CASSSVGRGLDGYEQYF
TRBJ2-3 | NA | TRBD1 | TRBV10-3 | TGTGCCATCACCGACAGGGGCGGCACAGATACGCAGTATTTT | CAITDRGGTDTQYF
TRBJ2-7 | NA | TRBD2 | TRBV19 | TGTGCCAGTAGTATCGGGACGGGACTAACCTACGAGCAGTACTTC | CASSIGTGLTYEQYF
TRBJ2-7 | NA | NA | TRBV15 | TGTGCCACCAGCAGAGCAAAACCGGGATTAACCCAGCGAATCTACGAGCAGTACTTC | CATSRAKPGLTQRIYEQYF
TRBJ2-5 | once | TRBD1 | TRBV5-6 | TGTGCCAGCAGAATGACAGGGAGAGAGACCCAGTACTTC | CASRMTGRETQYF
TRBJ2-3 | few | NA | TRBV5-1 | TGCGCCAGCAGCTTGGGAGACAAAAGTGATACGCAGTATTTT | CASSLGDKSDTQYF
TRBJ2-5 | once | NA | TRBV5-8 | TGTGCCAGCAGCTTGGGTCAAGAGACCCAGTACTTC | CASSLGQETQYF
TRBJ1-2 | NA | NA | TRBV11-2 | TGTGCCAGCAGCTTAGATAGGGGCAACTATGGCTACACCTTC | CASSLDRGNYGYTF
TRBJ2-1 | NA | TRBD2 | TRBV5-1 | TGCGCCAGCAGCGGGACTACCTCTTCCAATGAGCAGTTCTTC | CASSGTTSSNEQFF
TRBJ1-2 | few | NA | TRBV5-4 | TGTGCCAGCAGCCCGAGGACGTACTATGGCTACACCTTC | CASSPRTYYGYTF
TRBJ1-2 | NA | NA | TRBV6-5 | TGTGCCAGCGCAGGAGAGCATGGCTACACCTTC | CASAGEHGYTF
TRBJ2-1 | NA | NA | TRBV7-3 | TGTGCCAGCAGCCTCACCGGGCGGAGTTCCTACAATGAGCAGTTCTTC | CASSLTGRSSYNEQFF
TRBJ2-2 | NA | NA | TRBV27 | TGTGCCAGCAGTTTCCCCCGGGGTACGAACACCGGGGAGCTGTTTTTT | CASSFPRGTNTGELFF
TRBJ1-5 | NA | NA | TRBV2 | TGTGCCAGCAGCTCGGACGGCAATCAGCCCCAGCATTTT | CASSSDGNQPQHF
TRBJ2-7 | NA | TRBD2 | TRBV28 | TGTGCCAGCGGGGGAGACAGGTACGGGACTAGCGGGAGAACCCAACTCGGAGGGCAGTACTTC | CASGGDRYGTSGRTQLGGQYF
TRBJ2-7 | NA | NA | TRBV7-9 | TGTGCCAGCAGCTCGTTCCCAGGGGAAGGGTCCTACGAGCAGTACTTC | CASSSFPGEGSYEQYF
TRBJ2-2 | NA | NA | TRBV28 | TGTGCCAGCAGTCCCCTTCCCACCGGGGAGCTGTTTTTT | CASSPLPTGELFF
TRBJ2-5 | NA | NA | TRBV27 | TGTGCCAGCAGTACACCTCTGGGGGAGACCCAGTACTTC | CASSTPLGETQYF
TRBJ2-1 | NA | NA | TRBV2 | TGTGCCAGCAGAGGGGTTAGGGTTGAGCAGTTCTTC | CASRGVRVEQFF
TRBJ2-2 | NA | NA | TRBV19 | TGTGCCAGTAGTATGGAGACCGGGGAGCTGTTTTTT | CASSMETGELFF
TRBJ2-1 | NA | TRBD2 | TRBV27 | TGTGCCAGCAGTTTCGCAAATAGCGGGTACAACAATGAGCAGTTCTTC | CASSFANSGYNNEQFF
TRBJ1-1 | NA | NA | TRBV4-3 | TGCGCCAGCAGCCAAGACCCTCCAGGGCTCACTGAAGCTTTCTTT | CASSQDPPGLTEAFF
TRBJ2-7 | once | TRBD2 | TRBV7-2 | TGTGCCAGCAGCTTAGACGCTAGCGGGCGCTCCTACGAGCAGTACTTC | CASSLDASGRSYEQYF
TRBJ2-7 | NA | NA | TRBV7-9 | TGTGCCAGCAGCTTAGATCGTGGAACCTACTACGAGCAGTACTTC | CASSLDRGTYYEQYF
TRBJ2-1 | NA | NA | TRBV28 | TGTGCCAGCAGCACTATCAACAATGAGCAGTTCTTC | CASSTINNEQFF
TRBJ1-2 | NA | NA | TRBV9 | TGTGCCAGCAGCCCGCGGGACCCGAGCTATGGCTACACCTTC | CASSPRDPSYGYTF
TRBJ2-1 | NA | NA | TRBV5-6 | TGTGCCAGCAGCTTGGGGTTAAATTCCTACAATGAGCAGTTCTTC | CASSLGLNSYNEQFF
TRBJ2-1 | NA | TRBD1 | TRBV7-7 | TGTGCCAGCAGCTTAGACAGGGGGCGCGCTGAGCAGTTCTTC | CASSLDRGRAEQFF
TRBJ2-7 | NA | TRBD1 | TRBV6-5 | TGTGCCAGCAGTCCTCAAGGGGGCCCCTACGAGCAGTACTTC | CASSPQGGPYEQYF
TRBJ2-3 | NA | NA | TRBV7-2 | TGTGCCAGCAGCTTAGGAGTTGGACCGACAGATACGCAGTATTTT | CASSLGVGPTDTQYF
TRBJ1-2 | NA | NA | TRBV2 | TGTGCCAGCAGTGATGTAACAGGGAAGGGTGGCTACACCTTC | CASSDVTGKGGYTF
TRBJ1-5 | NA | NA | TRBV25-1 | TGTGCCAGCAGTCTTACAGGTAGCAATCAGCCCCAGCATTTT | CASSLTGSNQPQHF
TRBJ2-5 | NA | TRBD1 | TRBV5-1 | TGCGCCAGCAGCTTGGTGGGACAGCCGGAGACCCAGTACTTC | CASSLVGQPETQYF
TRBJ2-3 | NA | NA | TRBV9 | TGTGCCAGCAGCGTACAGGGGTTAGTGCAGTATTTT | CASSVQGLVQYF
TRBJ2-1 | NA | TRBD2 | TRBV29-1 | TGCAGCGTTGAAGATGCGAGCGGGAGATCCTACAATGAGCAGTTCTTC | CSVEDASGRSYNEQFF
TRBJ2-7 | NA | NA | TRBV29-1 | TGCAGCGTTACCGGGACTCCCTACGAGCAGTACTTC | CSVTGTPYEQYF
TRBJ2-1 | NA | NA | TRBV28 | TGTGCCAGCATTAATGGGAAATTGGATGAGCAGTTCTTC | CASINGKLDEQFF
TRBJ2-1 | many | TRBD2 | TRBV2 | TGTGCCAGCAGTGCCGGACTAGCGGGATACAATGAGCAGTTCTTC | CASSAGLAGYNEQFF
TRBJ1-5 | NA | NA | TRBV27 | TGTGCCAGCAGTCCACTTAGGAGGCCGCTCGTCCCCCAGCATTTT | CASSPLRRPLVPQHF
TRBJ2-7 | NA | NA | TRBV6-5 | TGTGCCAGCAGTTACTCGGGGCCAGGGGCTTACGAGCAGTACTTC | CASSYSGPGAYEQYF
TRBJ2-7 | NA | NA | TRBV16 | TGTGCCAGCAGCCAACTGACAGGTCGGCTATACGAGCAGTACTTC | CASSQLTGRLYEQYF
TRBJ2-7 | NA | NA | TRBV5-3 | TGTGCCAGAAGCTTTGAGCGGGGACAGGCCTACGAGCAGTACTTC | CARSFERGQAYEQYF
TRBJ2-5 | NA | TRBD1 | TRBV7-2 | TGTGCCAGCAGCTGGACGAAGTGGACAGGGGGAGAGACCCAGTACTTC | CASSWTKWTGGETQYF